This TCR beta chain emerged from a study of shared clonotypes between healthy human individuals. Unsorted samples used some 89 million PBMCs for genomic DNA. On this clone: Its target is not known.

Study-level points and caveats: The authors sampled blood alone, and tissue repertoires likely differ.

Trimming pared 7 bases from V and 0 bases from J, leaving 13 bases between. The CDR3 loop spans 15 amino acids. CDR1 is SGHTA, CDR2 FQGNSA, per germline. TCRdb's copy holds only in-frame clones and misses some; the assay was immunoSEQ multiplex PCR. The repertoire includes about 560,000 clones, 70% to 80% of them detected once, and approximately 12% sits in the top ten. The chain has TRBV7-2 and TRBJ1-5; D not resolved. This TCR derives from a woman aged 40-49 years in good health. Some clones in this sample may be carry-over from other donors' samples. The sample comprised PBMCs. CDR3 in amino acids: CASNRFADSNQPQHF. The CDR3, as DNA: TGTGCCAGCAACCGGTTTGCCGATAGCAATCAGCCCCAGCATTTT.